Sequencing of this TCR beta chain was carried out in a study of a mutant IDH1 vaccine in newly diagnosed glioma. The time point is: week 23, last vaccination. It was 300 ug of mutant IDH1 20-mer peptide that made up each vaccine dose, given with topical imiquimod. Trimming left V 3 bases short and J 14 bases short, with 14 bases between. The germline V gene encodes CDR1 MNHEY and CDR2 SMNVEV (reference sequence). This CDR3 is built from 13 residues. With respect to this clone: Antigen unknown.

Profiling relied on immunoSEQ multiplex PCR, and the TCRdb table lists in-frame clones only, not all of them. The sample has about 82,000 clones; 85% are singletons. This rearrangement joins TRBV27 to TRBJ1-6; D uncertain. Specimen: PBMCs, collected from a glioma patient whose treatment included an IDH1 peptide vaccine. This clonotype originated in a man aged 25-40 years with glioma. Some clones in this sample may be carry-over from other donors' samples. CDR3 loop: CASSLKPAYALHF. CDR3 nucleotides: TGTGCCAGCAGTTTGAAGCCTGCTTATGCCCTCCACTTT.